This T cell receptor (beta chain) was sequenced for a study of blood T cell repertoires in COVID-19. Study-level background: From T cells, B-cell-depleted T cells, or PBMCs came the material, which was cDNA or gDNA.

From germline, CDR1 is MNHEY and CDR2 SMNVEV (reference sequence). The CDR3 runs 17 residues. Trimming took 5 bases from V and 0 from J, leaving 17 bases between them. This clone was picked up one time. Profiling relied on immunoSEQ multiplex PCR, and the TCRdb table lists in-frame clones only, not all of them. Among about 150,000 clones listed, about 90% were seen once. The chain uses TRBV27 and TRBJ2-1, with D perhaps matching TRBD2 (5 bases). The source of this sequence is a human donor in a cohort sampled during active COVID-19. Material: peripheral blood. CDR3 coding DNA: TGTGCCAGCAGTCTTACTAGTGTTTCACGCTCCTACAATGAGCAGTTCTTC. Amino acids: CASSLTSVSRSYNEQFF.